Given below is one T cell receptor (beta chain) in context. Authors' data handling: Estimated nucleated cell counts came from reference gene primer amplification. Here immunoSEQ multiplex PCR was the method, and the copy in TCRdb shows in-frame clones only, minus some. V, J and clone size reflect that table, while D and trimming were determined from the DNA. The data hold tens of thousands of clones, with about 86% observed a single time. These data come from a study of blood T cell repertoires in COVID-19. About the study: Nucleic acid was either cDNA or gDNA, and it came from T cells, B-cell-depleted T cells, or PBMCs.

Per germline, CDR1 MNHEY and CDR2 SVGEGT. CDR3 length: 15 amino acids. J was trimmed by 5 bases and V by 2 bases; bases with no gene match: 3. This TCR derives from a man aged 35 to 55 with acute or convalescent COVID-19. Sequenced sample: peripheral blood. The chain has TRBV6-2 or TRBV6-3 and TRBJ1-5; 10 positions match TRBD1. CDR3 bases: TGTGCCAGCAGTTACGCCGGGACAGGGGATCAGCCCCAGCATTTT. Its protein is CASSYAGTGDQPQHF.